Each of the 16 T cell receptor beta chains below was sequenced from the same sample in a study of tumor-infiltrating lymphocytes in primary liver carcinoma (dated by TCRdb to between 2016 and 2019). Sequencing instrument: Illumina HiSeq 2500. A constant-region primer and ProtoScript II reverse transcriptase were used to reverse-transcribe TCRbeta-specific cDNA from 500 ng total RNA. Three nested multiplex PCR rounds, following a slightly modified ARM-PCR procedure, were used to build the TCRbeta libraries. The first two PCR rounds used multiplex TRBV1-TRBV30 forward primers with a Cbeta reverse primer, each for 10 cycles. TCRdb ran its own pipeline on the public reads, namely fastp trimming at Q25 and MiXCR clone calling, and kept in-frame beta chains. Every entry covers one CDR3 protein and lists the most common genes and DNA from its rows. Within this sample are about 310,000 distinct CDR3 sequences, with roughly 60% of them counted one time only. Over 15% of the sample comes from the top ten.

RNA from unsorted whole blood was extracted with TRIzol reagent, and germline DNA was obtained with the DNeasy Blood & Tissue kit. Sample: peripheral blood. Receptor source: a woman aged 25 to 45 with primary liver carcinoma and hepatitis B virus infection.

Remarks on this clonotype: At one boundary the junction diverges from the germline segment, which might be a read error. The rearrangement links TRBV30 to TRBJ2-1, with 7 positions matching TRBD1. This CDR3 has 13 amino acids. The germline V gene encodes CDR1 GTSNPN and CDR2 SVGIG (reference sequence). The CDR3 reads CARSGDSYNEQFF. The CDR3, as DNA: TGTGCCCGGAGTGGGGACAGCTACAATGAGCAGTTCTTC. Full variable domain (outside the CDR3, taken from reference TRBV30 and TRBJ2-1): SQTIHQWPATLVQPVGSPLSLECTVEGTSNPNLYWYRQAAGRGLQLLFYSVGIGQISSEVPQNLSASRPQDRQFILSSKKLLLSDSGFYLCARSGDSYNEQFFGPGTRLTVL.

This clonotype was counted a single time. This may arise from a read error, as a much more abundant clone is one base away. The chain carries TRBV29-1 and TRBJ2-7, with 9 bases lining up with TRBD1. The CDR3 is 12 amino acids. The germline V gene encodes CDR1 SQVTM and CDR2 ANQGSEA. CDR3 in amino acids: CSVAYTGGEHYF. The CDR3 coding sequence is TGCAGCGTTGCATATACAGGGGGCGAGCACTACTTC.

This clonotype has just a few counts. V gene TRBV5-6 combines with J gene TRBJ2-7; maybe TRBD2 (5 bases). The CDR3 length is 14 residues. CDR1 SGHDT and CDR2 YYEEEE come from the germline V gene. V lost 0 bases, J lost 7 bases, and 14 bases lay in between. CDR3 sequence reads: CASSLDLRVKEQYF. CDR3 sequence (DNA): TGTGCCAGCAGCTTGGATCTGCGGGTGAAGGAGCAGTACTTC.

In this sample, this clonotype turned up once. A much larger clone sits a single nucleotide away, making a read error possible. The chain uses TRBV4-3 and TRBJ2-5; D might be TRBD1 (5 bases). The CDR3 contains 15 residues. Trimming removed 4 bases from V and 1 base from J, with 13 bases in between. The germline V gene encodes CDR1 LGHNA and CDR2 YSLEER. DNA for the CDR3: TGCGCCAGCAGCCTGCGACAGAAGAGCCAAGAGACCCAGTACTTC. It codes for CASSLRQKSQETQYF.

In the case of this clonotype: Mismatch with germline at one junction end may stem from a read error. This chain joins TRBV6-1 and TRBJ1-1, with D possibly TRBD1 on 6 matching bases. The CDR3 has 13 amino acids. The V gene's germline CDR1 is MNHNS and CDR2 SASEGT. The CDR3 reads CTSSEFRGTEAFF. DNA for the CDR3: TGTACCAGCAGTGAGTTCAGGGGCACTGAAGCTTTCTTT.

The chain recombines TRBV6-5 with TRBJ2-7; D remains ambiguous. Looked up from germline, CDR1 is MNHEY and CDR2 is SVGAGI. Trimming took off 10 bases at V and 3 bases at J, with 16 bases between the two ends. The CDR3 is 13 residues long. This CDR3 is CATTRDGFYEQYF. The CDR3 nucleotides read TGTGCCACCACCCGAGACGGCTTCTACGAGCAGTACTTC.

This clonotype was counted only a few times. This chain connects TRBV4-1 to TRBJ2-7, with TRBD2 matching over 7 bases. V gave up 4 bases and J gave up 5 bases; unmatched junction bases: 8. Per germline, CDR1 MGHRA and CDR2 YSYEKL. The CDR3 extends over 14 amino acids. CDR3 region: CASSPAGRVNEQYF. The CDR3 nucleotides are TGCGCCAGCAGCCCCGCGGGGAGGGTCAACGAGCAGTACTTC.

The chain has TRBV4-3 and TRBJ1-2; D remains ambiguous. Germline V gene lookup returns CDR1 LGHNA and CDR2 YSLEER. This CDR3 has 16 residues. V lost 1 base and J 3 bases, leaving 15 bases between the germline ends. The CDR3 is CASSQVSGQADYGYTF. DNA for the CDR3: TGCGCCAGCAGCCAAGTGTCCGGCCAAGCAGACTATGGCTACACCTTC.

Details on this clonotype: A single base separates this from a much larger clone, so it may be a read error. The CDR3 does not end in the conserved phenylalanine or tryptophan, so this is likely a read error. The CDR3 region is CASNFPGGAFL. In nucleotides, the CDR3 is TGTGCCAGCAACTTCCCAGGGGGAGCTTTCCTT. This chain uses TRBV11-2 with TRBJ1-1; TRBD1 agrees at 7 bases. This CDR3 comprises 11 residues. J was trimmed by 10 bases and V by 7 bases; bases with no gene match: 6. Germline CDR1 SGHAT, CDR2 FQNNGV.

Details on this clonotype: One junction end disagrees with the germline gene, perhaps due to a read error. The chain couples TRBV11-2 to TRBJ2-3; D possibly uses TRBD1 or TRBD2 (6 bases each). The CDR3 length is 15 residues. CDR1 is SGHAT and CDR2 is FQNNGV in the germline V gene. In DNA form, the CDR3 reads TGTGTCAGCAGCTTAGGCAGTAGGGGGGAGGATATGCAGTATTTT. This gives the protein CVSSLGSRGEDMQYF.

Points on this clonotype: A read error may be the cause here, since a much bigger clone is one base away. The chain employs TRBV29-1 and TRBJ1-2; 8 bases are shared with TRBD1. The CDR3 consists of 13 residues. The V segment lost 4 bases and the J segment 4 bases; nucleotides outside the gene matches: 5. Germline-derived CDR1 and CDR2 are SQVTM and ANQGSEA. CDR3: CSVVGQEFYGYTF. For the CDR3, the DNA is TGCAGCGTTGTGGGACAGGAGTTCTATGGCTACACCTTC.

Of note for this clonotype: The CDR3 does not close with the conserved phenylalanine or tryptophan, likely indicating a read error. J is TRBJ1-4 and V is TRBV6-1; TRBD1 aligns across 9 bases. Trimming took 2 bases from V and 7 from J; bases not matched to a gene: 5. This CDR3 region has 15 residues. The V gene's germline CDR1 is MNHNS and CDR2 SASEGT. CDR3 region: CASSEFTGGAEKLFL. Written as DNA, the CDR3 is TGTGCCAGCAGTGAATTCACAGGGGGCGCTGAAAAACTGTTTCTT.

This clonotype came up a few times. The chain carries TRBV7-8 and TRBJ2-1; TRBD2 agrees at 10 bases. The germline V gene has CDR1 SGHVS and CDR2 FQNEAQ. The CDR3 extends over 15 amino acids. J lost 3 bases, V lost 5 bases, and 4 bases had no gene match. CDR3 in amino acids: CASSLRTSGYNEQFF. The CDR3 region has the DNA TGTGCCAGCAGCCTGAGGACTAGCGGCTACAATGAGCAGTTCTTC.

In regard to this clonotype: This may come from a read error, since a much larger clone is one base off. The chain joins TRBV6-1 to TRBJ2-7, with 11 bases identical to TRBD2. CDR3 length: 15 residues. V gave up 10 bases and J gave up 3 bases; unmatched junction bases: 11. Germline V gene sequence: CDR1 MNHNS, CDR2 SASEGT. The chain's CDR3 is CANSPTSGIVYEQYF. The CDR3 DNA sequence: TGTGCCAACAGCCCGACTAGCGGGATAGTCTACGAGCAGTACTTC.

A word on this clonotype: At one boundary the junction diverges from the germline segment, which might be a read error. V is TRBV19 and J is TRBJ1-5; tentative D call: TRBD1 (5 bases). CDR3 length: 15 amino acids. The germline CDR1 and CDR2 sequences are LNHDA and SQIVND (reference sequence). CDR3 DNA: TGTGCCAGTAGTAGGGCGTTAGGGGTTAAGCAGCCCCAGCACTTT. Protein product: CASSRALGVKQPQHF.

CDR3 sequence: CASSLRPPGYTF. CDR3 in DNA: TGTGCCAGCAGCCTTAGGCCTCCTGGCTACACCTTC. The J gene is TRBJ1-2, the V gene TRBV12-3 or TRBV12-4; D gene ambiguous. This CDR3 spans 12 amino acids. The ends were cut back, 6 bases at V and 7 bases at J, with 12 bases in the middle.